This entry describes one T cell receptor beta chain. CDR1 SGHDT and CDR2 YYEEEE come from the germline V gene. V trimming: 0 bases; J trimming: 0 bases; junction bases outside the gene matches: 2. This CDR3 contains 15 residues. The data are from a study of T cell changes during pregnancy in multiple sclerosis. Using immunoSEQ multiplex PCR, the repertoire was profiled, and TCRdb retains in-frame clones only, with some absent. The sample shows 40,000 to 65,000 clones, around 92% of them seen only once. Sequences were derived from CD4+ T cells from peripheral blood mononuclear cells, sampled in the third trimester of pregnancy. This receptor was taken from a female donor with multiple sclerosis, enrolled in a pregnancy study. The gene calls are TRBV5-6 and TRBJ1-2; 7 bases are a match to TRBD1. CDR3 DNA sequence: TGTGCCAGCAGCTTGGCAGGGGGGACTAACTATGGCTACACCTTC. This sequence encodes CASSLAGGTNYGYTF.